One T cell receptor beta chain is described in this entry. The antigen is undetermined. This record comes from a study of shared clonotypes between healthy human individuals. Study-level information: Three men and a couple of women, aged 18 to 49, were donors.

Notes on the study in general: Clonotypes that were shared across a few donors made up roughly 5% of naive CD4 clonotypes.

Clones were sequenced by immunoSEQ multiplex PCR, and TCRdb holds only the in-frame ones, with some missing. The sample yields millions of clones, over 85% seen once. V gave up 5 bases and J gave up 5 bases, with 15 bases separating them. The CDR3 extends over 15 amino acids. Germline V gene lookup returns CDR1 SGHTA and CDR2 FQGNSA. The sample comprised naive CD4+ T cells sorted from blood. Subset of the sample: CD45RA+ positively selected. The receptor was isolated from a man aged 18-30 years in good health. V is TRBV7-2 and J is TRBJ2-2, with D possibly being TRBD2 (6 bases). The CDR3 sequence: CASSLDGTLTGELFF. The DNA of the CDR3 is TGTGCCAGCAGCCTAGACGGGACTCTGACCGGGGAGCTGTTTTTT.